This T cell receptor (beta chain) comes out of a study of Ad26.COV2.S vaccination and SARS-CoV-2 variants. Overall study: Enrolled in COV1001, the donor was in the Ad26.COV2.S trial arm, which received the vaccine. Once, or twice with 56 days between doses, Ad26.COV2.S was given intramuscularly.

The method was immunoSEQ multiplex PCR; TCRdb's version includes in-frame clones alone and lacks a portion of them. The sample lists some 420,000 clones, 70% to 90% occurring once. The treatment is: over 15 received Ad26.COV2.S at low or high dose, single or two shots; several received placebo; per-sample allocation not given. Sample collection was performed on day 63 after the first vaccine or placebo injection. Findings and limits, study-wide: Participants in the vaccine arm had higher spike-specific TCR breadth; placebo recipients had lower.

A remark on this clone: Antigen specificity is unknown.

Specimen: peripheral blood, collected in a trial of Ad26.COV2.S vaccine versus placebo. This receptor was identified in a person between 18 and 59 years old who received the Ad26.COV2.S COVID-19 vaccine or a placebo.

The CDR3 protein is CAISETGTGGFEQYF. The DNA of the CDR3 is TGTGCCATCAGTGAGACCGGGACAGGGGGCTTCGAGCAGTACTTC. The chain employs TRBV10-3 and TRBJ2-7; 12 bases map to TRBD1. The CDR3 sequence is 15 residues long. Germline V gene data show CDR1 as ENHRY and CDR2 as SYGVKD. Trimming at V came to 2 bases and at J to 6 bases, leaving 5 bases not matched to a gene.